These 17 T cell receptor beta chains came from one sample sequenced in a study of cytomegalovirus exposure and HLA in healthy donors. Primers: 60 Vbeta forward and 13 Jbeta reverse. The method was immunoSEQ multiplex PCR; TCRdb's version includes in-frame clones alone and lacks a portion of them. The sample consists of 120,000 or so clones, roughly 75% of them appearing once. Sequencing used PBMCs. The receptors derive from a young man in good health and CMV-seropositive.

The V and J genes are TRBV19 and TRBJ1-2, with TRBD1 as a possible D gene (5 bases). Germline V gene sequence: CDR1 LNHDA, CDR2 SQIVND (reference sequence). Trimming removed 3 bases at V and 2 bases at J, with 7 bases between. The CDR3 extends over 13 amino acids. CDR3 sequence (DNA): TGTGCCAGTAGTATCGACAGCAACTATGGCTACACCTTC. It translates to CASSIDSNYGYTF.

The chain employs TRBV27 and TRBJ2-1; 11 nucleotides match TRBD2. The junction had 9 bases not matched to a gene; V was cut back by 4 bases and J by 7 bases. The CDR3 loop spans 16 amino acids. Germline V gene lookup returns CDR1 MNHEY and CDR2 SMNVEV (reference sequence). The CDR3 protein is CASSSQAGLADNEQFF. Here the CDR3 DNA reads TGTGCCAGCAGTTCTCAAGCGGGACTAGCGGATAATGAGCAGTTCTTC.

V usage is TRBV5-1 and J usage is TRBJ1-3; D might be TRBD1 (6 bases). The CDR3 length is 17 residues. The V gene lost 0 bases and the J gene lost 0 bases, with 13 bases spanning the gap. The germline V gene encodes CDR1 SGHRS and CDR2 YFSETQ. CDR3 nucleotides: TGCGCCAGCAGCTTGGTTGGTACAGGGAGCTCTGGAAACACCATATATTTT. Encoded protein: CASSLVGTGSSGNTIYF. The full variable domain, in which reference TRBV5-1 and TRBJ1-3 provide the parts outside the CDR3, is KAGVTQTPRYLIKTRGQQVTLSCSPISGHRSVSWYQQTPGQGLQFLFEYFSETQRNKGNFPGRFSGRQFSNSRSEMNVSTLELGDSALYLCASSLVGTGSSGNTIYFGEGSWLTVV.

The CDR3 DNA is TGTGCCAGCTCGGGACAGGAAGATGAAAAACTGTTTTTT. Its translation is CASSGQEDEKLFF. This chain joins TRBV18 and TRBJ1-4; 8 bases match TRBD1. Trimming at V came to 6 bases and at J to 6 bases, leaving 3 bases not matched to a gene. Germline loops: CDR1 KGHSH, CDR2 LQKENI. There are 13 residues in the CDR3. The full variable domain, its missing parts supplied by reference TRBV18 and TRBJ1-4, is NAGVMQNPRHLVRRRGQEARLRCSPMKGHSHVYWYRQLPEEGLKFMVYLQKENIIDESGMPKERFSAEFPKEGPSILRIQQVVRGDSAAYFCASSGQEDEKLFFGSGTQLSVL.

V gene TRBV15 combines with J gene TRBJ2-7, with D possibly TRBD2 on 7 matching bases. V was clipped by 3 bases and J by 6 bases, with 21 bases between them. The CDR3 sequence is 16 residues long. Per germline, CDR1 LNHNV and CDR2 YYDKDF (reference sequence). As DNA, the CDR3 is TGTGCCACCAGCAGGCGCGGGGGCCTCGGGGGAAGCGAGCAGTACTTC. Translating it yields CATSRRGGLGGSEQYF.

The chain uses TRBV28 and TRBJ2-1; 8 nucleotides match TRBD2. The CDR3 has 15 residues. J gave up 0 bases and V 3 bases, and 1 base lay outside the gene matches. Looked up from germline, CDR1 is MDHEN and CDR2 is SYDVKM. CDR3 loop: CASSLSGSSYNEQFF. The DNA of the CDR3 is TGTGCCAGCAGTTTGAGCGGGAGCTCCTACAATGAGCAGTTCTTC.

The chain links TRBV5-6 to TRBJ2-5; 7 bases fit TRBD1. The CDR3 is 16 residues long. Germline lookup yields CDR1 SGHDT and CDR2 YYEEEE. Germline trimming cut 0 bases from V and 5 bases from J; bases unmatched to any gene: 10. The CDR3 reads CASSLEYRGNGETQYF. The CDR3 nucleotides are TGTGCCAGCAGCTTGGAGTACAGGGGTAATGGGGAGACCCAGTACTTC.

This clone was found once. V usage is TRBV5-5 and J usage is TRBJ1-1; a possible D gene is TRBD1 (5 bases). The V end lost 4 bases, the J end lost 2 bases, and 9 bases lay between the germline ends. The CDR3 has 13 residues. Germline V CDR1 and CDR2: SGHKS, YYEKEE (reference sequence). DNA for the CDR3: TGTGCCAGCAGCACGCAGGGTAACACTGAAGCTTTCTTT. Its protein product is CASSTQGNTEAFF. Full variable domain (rest looked up from reference TRBV5-5 and TRBJ1-1): DAGVTQSPTHLIKTRGQQVTLRCSPISGHKSVSWYQQVLGQGPQFIFQYYEKEERGRGNFPDRFSARQFPNYSSELNVNALLLGDSALYLCASSTQGNTEAFFGQGTRLTVV.

This rearrangement joins TRBV4-1 to TRBJ2-7, with D tentatively TRBD2 (6 bases). This CDR3 is built from 18 residues. Germline V gives CDR1 MGHRA, CDR2 YSYEKL. V was shortened by 4 bases and J by 1 base, with 23 bases between the two germline ends. The DNA of the CDR3 is TGCGCCAGCAGCCCATTAATGCCTTCGCGGGGTCCTTCCTACGAGCAGTACTTC. This translates into CASSPLMPSRGPSYEQYF.

The chain carries TRBV5-1 and TRBJ2-2; 8 bases line up with TRBD2. Trimming cost V 5 bases and J 8 bases; bases outside gene matches: 11. The CDR3 consists of 15 residues. CDR1 and CDR2 (germline): SGHRS, YFSETQ. As DNA, the CDR3 is TGCGCCAGCAGAGGGTTCGGCGGGGGGCCAGGGGAGCTGTTTTTT. It codes for CASRGFGGGPGELFF.

The rearrangement joins TRBV30 to TRBJ1-2; D call uncertain. The V and J ends lost 0 bases and 5 bases respectively, with 4 bases between them. The V gene's germline CDR1 is GTSNPN and CDR2 SVGIG (reference sequence). The CDR3 has 11 amino acids. The CDR3 loop reads CAWSVLYGYTF. CDR3 sequence (DNA): TGTGCCTGGAGTGTACTTTATGGCTACACCTTC.

Only a few counts were recorded for this clone. V is TRBV18 and J is TRBJ2-3, with 7 bases lining up with TRBD1. The junction had 9 bases not matched to a gene; V was cut back by 5 bases and J by 4 bases. Germline V gene data show CDR1 as KGHSH and CDR2 as LQKENI. This CDR3 is 15 amino acids long. CDR3 protein: CASSSNPGQADTQYF. The CDR3 DNA sequence: TGTGCCAGCTCATCAAATCCTGGACAGGCAGATACGCAGTATTTT.

V usage is TRBV10-1 and J usage is TRBJ2-7; tentatively, D is TRBD1 (5 bases). This CDR3 region has 13 residues. Germline V gene data show CDR1 as WNHNN and CDR2 as SYGVQD (reference sequence). The V end was cut by 5 bases, the J end by 7 bases, with 15 bases between. The CDR3 DNA sequence: TGCGCCAGCAGTTTGACAGTCGGTAAGGAGCAGTACTTC. The encoded protein is CASSLTVGKEQYF.

The chain couples TRBV7-6 to TRBJ2-3, with TRBD1 matching over 7 bases. CDR1 SGHVS and CDR2 FNYEAQ come from the germline V gene. The CDR3 has 14 amino acids. The junction had 4 bases not matched to a gene; V was cut back by 4 bases and J by 3 bases. This CDR3 reads CASSWGRGTDTQYF. The DNA for the CDR3 is TGTGCCAGCAGCTGGGGCAGGGGGACAGATACGCAGTATTTT.

The CDR3 here is CASSAWSSGAGETQYF. The CDR3 coding sequence is TGTGCCAGCAGTGCATGGTCCTCAGGGGCCGGGGAGACCCAGTACTTC. The chain has TRBV25-1 and TRBJ2-5; maybe TRBD1 (6 bases). This CDR3 is 16 amino acids long. Germline V gene sequence: CDR1 MGHDK, CDR2 SYGVNS. V gave up 4 bases and J gave up 5 bases, with 20 bases separating them.

CDR3 sequence (DNA): TGTGCCAGCAGCCCCAGACAGCTTAGGGGAAACACCATATATTTT. Translation gives CASSPRQLRGNTIYF. The V gene is TRBV2, the J gene TRBJ1-3, with D possibly matching TRBD1 (5 bases). The CDR3 totals 15 residues. Germline V gene lookup returns CDR1 SNHLY and CDR2 FYNNEI. V was shortened by 6 bases and J by 4 bases, with 16 bases between the two germline ends.

The chain carries TRBV4-3 and TRBJ1-1, with 7 bases identical to TRBD1. The germline V gene has CDR1 LGHNA and CDR2 YSLEER. The CDR3 runs 13 residues. V was pared by 4 bases and J by 10 bases, with 9 bases of the junction left unmatched. The CDR3 spells CASSPRAGGRAFF. The CDR3, as DNA: TGCGCCAGCAGCCCCCGGGCAGGGGGGCGAGCTTTCTTT.